This TCR beta chain originates from a study of cytomegalovirus exposure and HLA in healthy donors (dated 2017 in TCRdb). Concerning the study at large: An earlier analysis of 587 of the donors reported about 260 Gb of sequence data and roughly 120 million unique TCR beta sequences obtained from around 190 million T cells. An early release covering roughly 640 HLA-typed donors comprised about 320 gigabases of sequencing data and tens of millions of unique TCR sequences. The genetic ancestry cluster associated with self-reported Caucasian donors included 70% to 85% of the 398 genotyped donors. The study aimed to test whether cataloging public T cell receptors could reveal signatures of past pathogen exposure. The study profiled the T cell repertoires of under 850 subjects by immunosequencing and related them to cytomegalovirus serostatus. In addition to the first cohort of 666 subjects, a separate validation cohort of about 120 different subjects was used. To predict cytomegalovirus infection status, the study combined high-throughput TCR immunosequencing, statistical association of individual TCRs with disease status, and machine learning. A later analysis re-analyzed previously published TCR beta repertoires from about 730 donors and added high-resolution HLA genotyping to study TCR occurrence patterns. The later analysis used no new phenotypic data to find candidate immune exposures, relying instead on TCR beta sequences and their occurrence across donors. An earlier analysis of fewer than 700 of the donors applied high-throughput TCR beta sequencing to assess whether each TCR beta V gene segment acted as functional or pseudogenic. Donor age, sex, ethnicity and CMV serostatus were compiled alongside the repertoire data. A later genetic analysis used genome-wide SNP genotypes for about 55% of the 666 donors, treating that subset as a discovery cohort. Every repertoire in the discovery cohort had been generated on one and the same sequencing platform. HLA typing included class I and class II loci at four-digit resolution. Typing coverage varied by locus: roughly 629-640 donors for A, B, C, DRB1 and DQB1; around 560 for DQA1; about 590 for DPA1; fewer than 480 for DPB1. Four to six DR-DQ haplotypes were handled as single units for association and clustering because linkage in the cohort was strong. On average, roughly 240,000 unique TCR beta nucleotide sequences were sequenced per donor among roughly 430 genotyped donors of the cohort, with about 17% of those sequences being non-productive.

Library method: the immunoSEQ multiplex PCR assay. A mixture of 60 forward primers for TCR Vbeta segments and 13 reverse primers for TCR Jbeta segments was used in the multiplex PCR. A multiplex PCR assay on genomic DNA amplified the CDR3 region of rearranged TCR beta genes. The amplified TCR beta libraries were sequenced on the Illumina HiSeq System as 87-base-pair reads. The study's own analysis went as follows. Across the roughly 670 repertoires, a later analysis counted 60 million to 90 million unique TCR beta chains, about 10 million of which were shared by at least two donors. To remove PCR and sequencing errors, raw reads were error-corrected and collapsed into unique sequences using a nearest-neighbor algorithm that merged closely related sequences. V, D and J gene segments were assigned by aligning CDR3 sequences to IMGT reference sequences. For a sequence to be retained, a match of at least six nucleotides to both a V gene segment and a J gene segment was required. A rearrangement was called productive if the CDR3 had no stop codons and remained in frame with V and J, and every other rearrangement was called non-productive. CDR3 was defined by IMGT convention, running from the second conserved V-encoded cysteine to the conserved J-encoded phenylalanine. The earlier analysis of about 560 of the donors excluded any sequence lacking an unambiguous match to a single V gene segment. An earlier analysis of 500 to 700 of the donors classified V segments as functional when productive rearrangements were above 56.7% and as segregating when the standard deviation between donors was above 5%. A statistical classification framework was built to diagnose cytomegalovirus status from the catalog of TCR beta chain sequences. In a later analysis, V and J genes were assigned by comparing TCR nucleotide sequences against IMGT/GENE-DB human TR gene sequences. A later analysis assigned CDR3 sequences and most-parsimonious VDJ recombination scenarios with the TCRdist pipeline. In a later analysis, each TCR beta chain was defined by its CDR3 amino acid sequence together with its V-gene family, and reads without a unique V-gene family were excluded. A later analysis removed 500 to 600 highly shared, low-generation-probability nucleotide sequences to deal with suspected cross-contamination and a sequencing artifact. For each public chain, a later analysis derived a clonal expansion index from normalized ranks of inferred template counts within each repertoire. In a later analysis, generation probabilities were computed using a VDJ recombination model fitted to out-of-frame rearrangements, and the results were checked against IGoR. A later analysis scored TCR-TCR, TCR-HLA and TCR-CMV co-occurrence with hypergeometric tests, applying a repertoire-size bias correction to TCR pairs. To estimate false discovery rates, a later analysis permuted the HLA or CMV assignments 20 times. In a later analysis, co-occurring TCRs were grouped with DBSCAN, and TCRdist sequence similarity was added when clustering was performed within HLA-allele-positive subsets. Repertoires with fewer than 30,000 or more than 120,000 public chains were left out of co-occurrence clustering, as were about five repertoires with anomalous nucleotide sharing. TCRdb retrieved this table from immuneACCESS and kept in-frame rearrangements only. Not all clones are present; in checked studies, unresolved V genes account for under half, and no reason is known for the remainder. The V and J calls and clone size are taken from that table; D and trimming were inferred from the DNA. This sample has 60,000 to 85,000 clones in its table, and over 70% of those were observed once. Together, the top ten hold approximately 1.5% of the sample.

The study at large found these results: When HLA alleles, especially DR and DQ, strongly co-occurred, TCR associations were difficult to assign to individual alleles. Compared with the approximately 710-donor mean, donors in an Asian-associated ancestry cluster had fewer N-insertions in productive TCRs, according to a later genetic analysis. In a later analysis, about 17,000 TCR beta sequences were associated with specific HLA alleles at a false discovery rate of 0.05. For the cohort, immune exposure information was limited to CMV serostatus. A group of highly shared sequence variants was considered likely to be a technical artifact of the sequencing pipeline. In vitro tests confirmed that three of the cytomegalovirus-associated TCR beta chains recognize cytomegalovirus antigens. Correlated functional status among segregating V segments might reflect linkage disequilibrium, but an unknown experimental factor could not be ruled out. In a later analysis, HLA-associated TCR beta chains were found to be more clonally expanded and to have lower generation probabilities than equally common non-associated chains. The presence/absence analyses assumed that sequencing depth was roughly uniform across donors, and that assumption may not be true. A later analysis found that TCR association rates varied across HLA loci, with DRB1 alleles showing the most associated TCRs and HLA-C alleles the fewest. V-gene and J-gene trimming of TCR beta chains was associated with a missense DCLRE1C variant in a later genetic analysis, and the association was replicated in an independent cohort. Only TCR beta chains were sequenced in this cohort, and the absence of alpha or paired-chain data limited detectable features. A further reported finding was that TCR beta sequences accurately predicted the HLA-A and HLA-B alleles for most subjects in the first cohort. According to a later analysis, most CMV-associated TCR beta chains appeared to be HLA-restricted, and the HLA associations seemed to be driven largely by CMV exposure. Several of the top co-occurrence clusters appeared to be linked to parvovirus B19, influenza, CMV and Epstein-Barr virus, according to a later analysis. Because some donors lacked HLA typing at each locus, the association tests relied only on the typed subset. Cytomegalovirus status was reported to be diagnosed by the classifier with high specificity and sensitivity in both the original and validation cohorts. The study gave a list of over 150 TCR beta chains associated with cytomegalovirus. Across donors, most TCR sequences were observed very rarely, whereas some public TCRs were present in many individuals. The authors suggested that the approach could potentially be extended to other disease states and immunological phenotypes. The earlier analysis of approximately 590 of the donors excluded about 16 rarely observed V segments, including chromosome 9 orphons, because counts were too low. In an earlier analysis of approximately 590 of the donors, most TCR beta V segments appeared in productive rearrangements about 87% or about 30% of the time, broadly matching IMGT annotations.

In regard to this clone: The clone's antigen remains unknown. Nothing much larger sits one base from this clone, and base qualities are not available.

The cohort consisted of fewer than 700 healthy bone marrow donors. At the time of sampling, every cohort member was nominally healthy, though immune exposures that went unrecorded were likely present. The donor was CMV seronegative and belonged to the group of over 350 seronegative cohort members. A peripheral blood sample was collected from each donor, and TCR beta sequencing was performed on peripheral blood mononuclear cells. The Qiagen DNeasy Blood Extraction Kit was used to extract genomic DNA from the blood cell samples. Sequenced: PBMCs. This sequence was found in a man aged 35-49 years in good health and CMV-seronegative.

The nucleotides read TGTGCCAGCAGCTCCCAGGGCCCGACTTCCGAGCAGTACTTC. This gives the protein CASSSQGPTSEQYF. The sequence joins TRBV2 to TRBJ2-7, with TRBD1 tentatively as D gene (5 bases match). CDR3 length: 14 amino acids, cysteine to phenylalanine. Solely the CDR3 DNA is kept, with 42 bases framed from the first base. Looking up the germline V gene yields CDR1 SNHLY and CDR2 FYNNEI. A distance of 18 bases separates the germline ends of V and J, which lose 6 bases and 6 bases respectively.